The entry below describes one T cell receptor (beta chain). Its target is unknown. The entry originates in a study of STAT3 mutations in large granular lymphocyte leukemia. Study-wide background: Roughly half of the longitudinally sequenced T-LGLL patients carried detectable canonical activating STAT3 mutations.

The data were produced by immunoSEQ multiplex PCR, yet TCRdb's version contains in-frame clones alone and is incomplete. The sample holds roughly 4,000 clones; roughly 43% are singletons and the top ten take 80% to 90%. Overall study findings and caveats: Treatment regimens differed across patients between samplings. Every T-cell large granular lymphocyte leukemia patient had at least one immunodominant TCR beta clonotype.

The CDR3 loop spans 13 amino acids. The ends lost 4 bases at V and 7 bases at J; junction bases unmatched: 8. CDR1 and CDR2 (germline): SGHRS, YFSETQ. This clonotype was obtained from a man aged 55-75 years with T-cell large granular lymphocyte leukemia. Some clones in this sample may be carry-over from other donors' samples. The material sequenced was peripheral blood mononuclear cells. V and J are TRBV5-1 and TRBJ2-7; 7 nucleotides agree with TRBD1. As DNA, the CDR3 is TGCGCCAGCAGCATGGACAGGTTTGGAGAGCAGTACTTC. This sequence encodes CASSMDRFGEQYF.